Listed here are 32 T cell receptor beta chains from one sample, sequenced in a study of shared T cell receptors in the human thymus. Sequencing used immunoSEQ multiplex PCR; TCRdb keeps in-frame clones, though not all of them. In the table there are hundreds of thousands of clones, 80% to 90% of which are singletons. The sample was also linked to a second study, of human thymus T cells.

Sequencing input: thymocytes. These receptors came from a girl under three years old with a congenital heart defect.

This sequence joins TRBV4-3 and TRBJ1-2; D is ambiguous. The CDR3 loop spans 16 amino acids. With 0 bases removed from V and 3 bases from J, the gap between germline ends came to 14 bases. CDR1 and CDR2 (germline): LGHNA, YSLEER. CDR3 amino acids: CASSQDSSQDYYGYTF. The CDR3 nucleotides are TGCGCCAGCAGCCAAGATTCATCTCAGGACTACTATGGCTACACCTTC.

This clone was found a few times. This rearrangement joins TRBV4-3 to TRBJ2-2; 10 bases fit TRBD2. The CDR3 runs to 18 residues. The junction had 8 bases not matched to a gene; V was cut back by 1 base and J by 3 bases. Germline lookup yields CDR1 LGHNA and CDR2 YSLEER. The CDR3 loop reads CASSQVRLAGDDTGELFF. CDR3 DNA sequence: TGCGCCAGCAGCCAAGTCCGACTAGCGGGCGACGACACCGGGGAGCTGTTTTTT.

The J gene is TRBJ1-2, the V gene TRBV5-6; D uncertain. Germline V CDR1 and CDR2: SGHDT, YYEEEE. This CDR3 is 14 amino acids long. The V and J ends lost 4 bases and 3 bases respectively, with 13 bases between them. The CDR3 DNA follows: TGTGCCAGCAGCCTACTAGTTCGTGACTATGGCTACACCTTC. Its translation: CASSLLVRDYGYTF.

This chain joins TRBV7-2 and TRBJ2-7; D not certain. The V gene's germline CDR1 is SGHTA and CDR2 FQGNSA. The V and J ends lost 3 bases and 2 bases respectively, with 23 bases between them. The CDR3 has 18 amino acids. CDR3 in DNA: TGTGCCAGCAGCTTGGCCCCTAGGATTCGGCGGCCAACCTACGAGCAGTACTTC. Translation gives CASSLAPRIRRPTYEQYF.

The rearrangement uses TRBV29-1 and TRBJ1-2, with 9 positions matching TRBD1. Germline values: CDR1 SQVTM, CDR2 ANQGSEA. CDR3 size: 14 residues. J gave up 7 bases and V 6 bases, and 12 bases lay outside the gene matches. Here the CDR3 DNA reads TGCAGCGTCCACGCGACCGGACAGGGGTCTGGCTACACCTTC. It codes for CSVHATGQGSGYTF.

V is TRBV7-2 and J is TRBJ2-3, with 7 bases identical to TRBD2. Germline V CDR1 and CDR2: SGHTA, FQGNSA. The trim removed 0 bases at V and 7 bases at J, leaving 22 bases unmatched. This CDR3 is built from 20 residues. Here the CDR3 DNA reads TGTGCCAGCAGCTTAGCGGGGGGGAGGATGGGGCCGGAGACCTCTAATACGCAGTATTTT. Protein: CASSLAGGRMGPETSNTQYF.

The chain has TRBV11-1 and TRBJ2-7; D gene unclear. In germline, CDR1 is SGHAT, CDR2 FQDESV (reference sequence). There are 12 residues in the CDR3. V lost 5 bases and J lost 5, with 10 bases in between. In DNA form, the CDR3 reads TGTGCCAGCAGCCCCCCACGGGACGAGCAGTACTTC. Encoded protein: CASSPPRDEQYF. The full variable domain, in which reference TRBV11-1 and TRBJ2-7 provide the parts outside the CDR3, is EAEVAQSPRYKITEKSQAVAFWCDPISGHATLYWYRQILGQGPELLVQFQDESVVDDSQLPKDRFSAERLKGVDSTLKIQPAELGDSAMYLCASSPPRDEQYFGPGTRLTVT.

The chain carries TRBV14 and TRBJ1-2; D remains ambiguous. The V gene lost 1 base and the J gene lost 4 bases, with 13 bases spanning the gap. The CDR3 totals 15 residues. CDR1 is SGHDN, CDR2 FVKESK, per germline. CDR3 loop: CASSQAPGWIYGYTF. The CDR3 nucleotides read TGTGCCAGCAGCCAAGCCCCCGGGTGGATCTATGGCTACACCTTC.

The genes are TRBV6-6 and TRBJ2-6; 8 bases map to TRBD1. This CDR3 comprises 16 residues. V lost 6 bases and J lost 0; bases outside the gene matches: 4. The germline CDR1 and CDR2 sequences are MNHNY and SVGAGI (reference sequence). The DNA of the CDR3 is TGTGCCAGCAGGACAGGGGTCCTCTCTGGGGCCAACGTCCTGACTTTC. This codes for CASRTGVLSGANVLTF.

The genes are TRBV28 and TRBJ2-7; the match to TRBD2 covers 14 bases. CDR1 is MDHEN and CDR2 is SYDVKM in the germline V gene. Unmatched junction bases numbered 14, after V lost 4 bases and J lost 3 bases. The CDR3 is made up of 19 amino acids. CDR3 amino acids: CASSSISRRLAGGGYEQYF. The CDR3 nucleotides are TGTGCCAGCAGTTCCATATCCAGGAGACTAGCGGGGGGGGGCTACGAGCAGTACTTC.

The chain carries TRBV5-1 and TRBJ2-3; 10 positions agree with TRBD2. Germline CDR1 SGHRS, CDR2 YFSETQ. The CDR3 loop spans 15 amino acids. Trimming cost V 5 bases and J 3 bases; bases outside gene matches: 6. The CDR3 is CASRLSGGPTDTQYF. DNA for the CDR3: TGCGCCAGCAGACTTAGCGGGGGGCCAACAGATACGCAGTATTTT.

This sequence joins TRBV6-5 and TRBJ1-1; D may be TRBD1 (5 bases). The germline V gene encodes CDR1 MNHEY and CDR2 SVGAGI. This CDR3 spans 14 amino acids. The V end was cut by 0 bases, the J end by 4 bases, with 9 bases between. The CDR3 loop reads CASSYSGRATEAFF. In nucleotides, the CDR3 is TGTGCCAGCAGTTACTCTGGCAGGGCCACTGAAGCTTTCTTT.

In this sample, this clone turned up once. This chain uses TRBV6-5 with TRBJ1-1; 7 bases are shared with TRBD1. Germline-derived CDR1 and CDR2 are MNHEY and SVGAGI. The length of the CDR3 is 15 residues. The trim removed 7 bases at V and 8 bases at J, leaving 16 bases unmatched. The CDR3: CASTLQGSRQGEAFF. The DNA for the CDR3 is TGTGCCAGCACCCTCCAGGGTAGCCGACAGGGAGAAGCTTTCTTT.

The chain has TRBV5-1 and TRBJ1-2, with 7 bases aligning to TRBD1. The V gene end was trimmed by 6 bases and the J gene end by 1 base; junction bases not matched to a gene: 15. The CDR3 has 17 residues. Germline V lookup: CDR1 SGHRS, CDR2 YFSETQ. The DNA for the CDR3 is TGCGCCAGCACCCCGTCGGCAGGGGGAAGCCTTAACTATGGCTACACCTTC. Its protein is CASTPSAGGSLNYGYTF.

This clone was seen only once. The V call is TRBV2, the J call TRBJ1-1; tentatively, D is TRBD1 (6 bases). Germline values: CDR1 SNHLY, CDR2 FYNNEI. V gave up 10 bases and J gave up 1 base, with 25 bases separating them. The CDR3 sequence is 17 residues long. The CDR3 nucleotides are TGTGCCACTAGGGAGGGGACAAAGCCCATCGGGAACACTGAAGCTTTCTTT. Residues: CATREGTKPIGNTEAFF.

The chain joins TRBV19 to TRBJ1-3; D is undetermined. The germline V gene encodes CDR1 LNHDA and CDR2 SQIVND (reference sequence). The CDR3 has 16 amino acids. V shed 4 bases and J shed 3 bases, with 16 bases lying between them. The CDR3 sequence: CASSTPRGSLGNTIYF. CDR3 coding DNA: TGTGCCAGTAGTACACCCCGGGGTTCACTTGGAAACACCATATATTTT.

The rearrangement uses TRBV25-1 and TRBJ1-2; D is perhaps TRBD1 (5 bases). The V gene lost 10 bases and the J gene lost 2 bases, with 14 bases spanning the gap. CDR3 length: 13 residues. Germline CDR1 is MGHDK and CDR2 is SYGVNS. The CDR3 DNA is TGTGCCACCACTATAGACAGCAACTATGGCTACACCTTC. This sequence encodes CATTIDSNYGYTF.

The V gene is TRBV4-1, the J gene TRBJ1-1; 9 nucleotides agree with TRBD1. CDR3 size: 16 residues. J was trimmed by 1 base and V by 3 bases; bases with no gene match: 6. Germline V gives CDR1 MGHRA, CDR2 YSYEKL. The CDR3 sequence is CASSHDDRGGNTEAFF. The CDR3 nucleotides are TGCGCCAGCAGCCACGACGACAGGGGGGGGAACACTGAAGCTTTCTTT.

This chain uses TRBV29-1 with TRBJ1-4; D is uncertain. Germline V lookup: CDR1 SQVTM, CDR2 ANQGSEA. Trimming cost V 8 bases and J 8 bases, with 18 bases left between them. The CDR3 is made up of 13 amino acids. The CDR3 sequence is CSPVGPCGEKLFF. DNA of the CDR3: TGCAGCCCCGTTGGACCCTGCGGGGAAAAACTGTTTTTT.

This clone was seen a handful of times. This chain uses TRBV7-2 with TRBJ2-7; 8 bases are shared with TRBD2. V lost 0 bases to trimming and J lost 0 bases; unmatched junction nucleotides: 4. Germline CDR1 is SGHTA and CDR2 is FQGNSA. This CDR3 region has 16 residues. CDR3 region: CASSLAGRGASYEQYF. In DNA form, the CDR3 reads TGTGCCAGCAGCTTAGCCGGGCGGGGGGCCTCCTACGAGCAGTACTTC.

The genes are TRBV6-1 and TRBJ2-1; 9 bases match TRBD2. The CDR3 has 17 residues. The V and J ends lost 2 bases and 4 bases, in that order; junction bases with no gene match: 9. Germline V CDR1 and CDR2: MNHNS, SASEGT. The CDR3 DNA sequence: TGTGCCAGCAGTGAAACCAGACTAGCGGAGATTTACAATGAGCAGTTCTTC. Encoded protein: CASSETRLAEIYNEQFF.

The chain joins TRBV6-5 to TRBJ1-1, with 7 bases that match TRBD1. CDR3 length: 13 residues. V was pared by 5 bases and J by 2 bases, with 2 bases of the junction left unmatched. Germline lookup yields CDR1 MNHEY and CDR2 SVGAGI. As DNA, the CDR3 is TGTGCCAGCAGTGACAGGGCAAACACTGAAGCTTTCTTT. It specifies CASSDRANTEAFF.

This rearrangement joins TRBV6-1 to TRBJ1-1, with a possible D match to TRBD1 (5 bases). Germline CDR1 is MNHNS and CDR2 is SASEGT. The CDR3 spans 13 residues. V was cut by 3 bases and J by 6 bases, with 11 bases left in between. The CDR3 spells CASSDGHAAEAFF. CDR3 in DNA: TGTGCCAGCAGTGATGGACATGCTGCTGAAGCTTTCTTT.

CDR3 in DNA: TGTGCCAGCAGCTTAGCAACAGGGGGTAATGAAAAACTGTTTTTT. It specifies CASSLATGGNEKLFF. V and J are TRBV7-9 and TRBJ1-4; 8 bases line up with TRBD1. CDR1 SEHNR and CDR2 FQNEAQ come from the germline V gene (reference sequence). This CDR3 has 15 residues. V shed 0 bases, J shed 4 bases, and the junction held 1 base outside the gene matches. The full variable domain, with the rest looked up from reference TRBV7-9 and TRBJ1-4, is DTGVSQNPRHKITKRGQNVTFRCDPISEHNRLYWYRQTLGQGPEFLTYFQNEAQLEKSRLLSDRFSAERPKGSFSTLEIQRTEQGDSAMYLCASSLATGGNEKLFFGSGTQLSVL.

The gene calls are TRBV28 and TRBJ1-2; D is unclear. Trimming left V 7 bases short and J 4 bases short, with 16 bases between. CDR1 and CDR2 (germline): MDHEN, SYDVKM. The CDR3 has 14 amino acids. CDR3 protein: CASTGRHGFYGYTF. As DNA, the CDR3 is TGTGCCAGCACAGGTCGGCATGGGTTCTATGGCTACACCTTC.

V is TRBV14 and J is TRBJ2-7; 10 bases map to TRBD1. CDR1 and CDR2 from the germline V gene are SGHDN and FVKESK. The CDR3 is made up of 18 amino acids. The junction had 12 bases not matched to a gene; V was cut back by 1 base and J by 3 bases. In nucleotides, the CDR3 is TGTGCCAGCAGCCAAGGATGGGCCGGGGACAGGGGACTCTACGAGCAGTACTTC. Residues: CASSQGWAGDRGLYEQYF.

The CDR3 loop is CAISEDEENQPQHF. DNA of the CDR3: TGTGCCATCAGTGAGGATGAGGAGAATCAGCCCCAGCATTTT. The chain couples TRBV10-3 to TRBJ1-5, with D unclear. This CDR3 region has 14 residues. V lost 2 bases and J lost 4, with 9 bases in between. Germline CDR1 and CDR2: ENHRY and SYGVKD.

The chain employs TRBV6-1 and TRBJ2-2, with TRBD1 identical over 7 bases. V gave up 6 bases and J gave up 6 bases; unmatched junction bases: 7. The CDR3 runs to 14 residues. Germline values: CDR1 MNHNS, CDR2 SASEGT. The CDR3 region is CASSETGRSGELFF. CDR3 nucleotide sequence: TGTGCCAGCAGCGAGACAGGGAGATCCGGGGAGCTGTTTTTT.

The V call is TRBV5-1, the J call TRBJ2-5; maybe TRBD2 (7 bases). Trimming shortened V by 1 base and J by 1 base, and 20 bases separated the two germline ends. CDR1 and CDR2 from the germline V gene are SGHRS and YFSETQ. The CDR3 loop spans 18 amino acids. The CDR3 protein is CASSLYEAGAPPQETQYF. CDR3 coding DNA: TGCGCCAGCAGCTTGTATGAGGCGGGGGCCCCACCCCAAGAGACCCAGTACTTC. Using reference TRBV5-1 and TRBJ2-5 for the parts outside the CDR3, the full variable domain is KAGVTQTPRYLIKTRGQQVTLSCSPISGHRSVSWYQQTPGQGLQFLFEYFSETQRNKGNFPGRFSGRQFSNSRSEMNVSTLELGDSALYLCASSLYEAGAPPQETQYFGPGTRLLVL.

The chain carries TRBV9 and TRBJ1-3, with 7 bases identical to TRBD1. This CDR3 spans 14 amino acids. Germline V gene data show CDR1 as SGDLS and CDR2 as YYNGEE. V trimming: 2 bases; J trimming: 2 bases; junction bases outside the gene matches: 1. The CDR3 DNA reads TGTGCCAGCAGCGTCCAGGGGGCTGGAAACACCATATATTTT. This sequence encodes CASSVQGAGNTIYF.

This rearrangement joins TRBV2 to TRBJ1-5, with 8 bases fitting TRBD1. V dropped 11 bases and J dropped 3; count of bases not matched to a gene: 9. This CDR3 spans 14 amino acids. Germline CDR1 is SNHLY and CDR2 is FYNNEI. CDR3 protein: CAGKTGGTNQPQHF. The CDR3, as DNA: TGTGCCGGAAAAACAGGGGGGACCAATCAGCCCCAGCATTTT.

The chain employs TRBV5-1 and TRBJ1-1; no clear D. Germline assignment: CDR1 SGHRS and CDR2 YFSETQ. The CDR3 is 16 residues long. Trimming took off 4 bases at V and 1 base at J, with 17 bases between the two ends. The CDR3 region is CASSPDPADSNTEAFF. CDR3 coding DNA: TGCGCCAGCAGCCCCGACCCAGCGGATTCGAACACTGAAGCTTTCTTT.